This TCR beta chain was captured by sequencing in a study of T-cell reconstitution after alpha-beta-depleted transplantation in children. Study results and caveats: By about two months after transplant, alpha-beta T cells reportedly arose from several hundred graft clones that had expanded.

Library preparation (for TCRbeta) was performed with unique molecular identifiers. TCRdb re-called the PCR reads with MiXCR, one entry per CDR3 protein. The sample records some 300,000 distinct CDR3 sequences, about a tenth being singletons. The J segment lost 5 bases and the V segment lost 4 bases, leaving 11 bases of the junction unmatched. The CDR3 is 15 amino acids. Germline CDR1 reads LGHDT; CDR2 reads YNNKEL (reference sequence). This clonotype was detected many times. Its antigen is unidentified. This sequence originates from a boy under three years old with acute myeloid leukemia, due to receive a stem cell transplant. The rearrangement links TRBV3-1 to TRBJ2-7, with TRBD2 matching over 7 bases. Here the sequenced sample was PBMCs, taken before TCRalphabeta/CD19-depleted stem cell transplant. DNA for the CDR3: TGTGCCAGCAGCCCCCTCGGCGGGAGTTACCACGAGCAGTACTTC. Its protein product is CASSPLGGSYHEQYF.